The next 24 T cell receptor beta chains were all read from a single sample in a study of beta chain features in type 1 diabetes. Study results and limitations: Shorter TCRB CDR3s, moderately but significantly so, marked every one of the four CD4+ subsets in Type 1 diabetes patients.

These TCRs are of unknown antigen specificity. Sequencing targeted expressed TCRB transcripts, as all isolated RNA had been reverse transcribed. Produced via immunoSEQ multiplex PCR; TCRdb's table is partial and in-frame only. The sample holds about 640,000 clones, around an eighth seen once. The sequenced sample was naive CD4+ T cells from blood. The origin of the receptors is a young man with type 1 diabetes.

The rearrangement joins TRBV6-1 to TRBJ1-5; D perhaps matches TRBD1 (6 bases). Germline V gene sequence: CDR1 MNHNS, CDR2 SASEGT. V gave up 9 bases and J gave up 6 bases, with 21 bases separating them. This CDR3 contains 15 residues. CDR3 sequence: CASRPAGGQGQPQHF. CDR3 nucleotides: TGTGCCAGTCGCCCCGCGGGGGGCCAGGGTCAGCCCCAGCATTTT.

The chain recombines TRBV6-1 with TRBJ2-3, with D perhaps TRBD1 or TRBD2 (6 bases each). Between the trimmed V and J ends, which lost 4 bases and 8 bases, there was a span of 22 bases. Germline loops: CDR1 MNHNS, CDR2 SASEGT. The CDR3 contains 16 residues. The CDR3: CASSATRGTGGSTQYF. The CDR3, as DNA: TGTGCCAGCAGTGCCACAAGGGGGACCGGGGGAAGTACGCAGTATTTT.

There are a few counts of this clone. DNA of the CDR3: TGTGCCAGCTCACCACGCGGGGGGCCTAGCACAGATACGCAGTATTTT. Amino acid sequence: CASSPRGGPSTDTQYF. The rearrangement links TRBV18 to TRBJ2-3; 8 bases fit TRBD2. The CDR3 covers 16 residues. Trimming cost V 1 base and J 0 bases; bases outside gene matches: 3. CDR1 KGHSH and CDR2 LQKENI come from the germline V gene. Based on the CDR3 plus reference TRBV18 and TRBJ2-3, the full variable domain is NAGVMQNPRHLVRRRGQEARLRCSPMKGHSHVYWYRQLPEEGLKFMVYLQKENIIDESGMPKERFSAEFPKEGPSILRIQQVVRGDSAAYFCASSPRGGPSTDTQYFGPGTRLTVL.

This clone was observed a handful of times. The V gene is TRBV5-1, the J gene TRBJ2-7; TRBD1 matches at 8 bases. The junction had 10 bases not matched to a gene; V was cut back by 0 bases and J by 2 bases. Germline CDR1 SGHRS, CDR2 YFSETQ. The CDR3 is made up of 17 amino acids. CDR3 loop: CASSLVLGGQGAYEQYF. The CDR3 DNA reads TGCGCCAGCAGCTTGGTGTTGGGCGGACAGGGCGCCTACGAGCAGTACTTC.

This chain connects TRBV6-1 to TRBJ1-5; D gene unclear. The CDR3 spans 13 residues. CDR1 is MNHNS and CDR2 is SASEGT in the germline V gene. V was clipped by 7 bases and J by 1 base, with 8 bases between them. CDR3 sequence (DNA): TGTGCCAGCAAGGAGACAAGCAATCAGCCCCAGCATTTT. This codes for CASKETSNQPQHF.

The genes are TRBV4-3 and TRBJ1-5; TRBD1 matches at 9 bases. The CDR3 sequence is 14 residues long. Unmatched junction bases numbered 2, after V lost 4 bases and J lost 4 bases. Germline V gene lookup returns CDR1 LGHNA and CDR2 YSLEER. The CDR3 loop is CASSPGQGNQPQHF. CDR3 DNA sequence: TGCGCCAGCAGCCCCGGACAGGGGAATCAGCCCCAGCATTTT.

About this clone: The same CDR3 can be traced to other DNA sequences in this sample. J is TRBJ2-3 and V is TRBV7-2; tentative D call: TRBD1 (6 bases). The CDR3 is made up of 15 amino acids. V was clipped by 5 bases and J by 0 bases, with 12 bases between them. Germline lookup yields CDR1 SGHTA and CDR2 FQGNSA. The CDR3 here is CASSLVGQSTDTQYF. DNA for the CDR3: TGTGCCAGCAGCCTAGTCGGACAGAGCACAGATACGCAGTATTTT.

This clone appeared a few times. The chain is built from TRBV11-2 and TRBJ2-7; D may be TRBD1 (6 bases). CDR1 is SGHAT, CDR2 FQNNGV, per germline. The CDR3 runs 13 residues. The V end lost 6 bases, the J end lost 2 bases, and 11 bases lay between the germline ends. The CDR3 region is CASRPGQTYEQYF. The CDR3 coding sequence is TGTGCCAGCAGACCGGGACAAACCTACGAGCAGTACTTC.

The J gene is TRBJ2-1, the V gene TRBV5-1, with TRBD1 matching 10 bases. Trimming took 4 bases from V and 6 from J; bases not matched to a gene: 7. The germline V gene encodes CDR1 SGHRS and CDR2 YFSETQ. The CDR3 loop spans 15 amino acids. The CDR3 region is CASSASGTGANEQFF. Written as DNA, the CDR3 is TGCGCCAGCAGCGCCTCCGGGACAGGGGCCAATGAGCAGTTCTTC. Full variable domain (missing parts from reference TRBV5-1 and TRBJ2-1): KAGVTQTPRYLIKTRGQQVTLSCSPISGHRSVSWYQQTPGQGLQFLFEYFSETQRNKGNFPGRFSGRQFSNSRSEMNVSTLELGDSALYLCASSASGTGANEQFFGPGTRLTVL.

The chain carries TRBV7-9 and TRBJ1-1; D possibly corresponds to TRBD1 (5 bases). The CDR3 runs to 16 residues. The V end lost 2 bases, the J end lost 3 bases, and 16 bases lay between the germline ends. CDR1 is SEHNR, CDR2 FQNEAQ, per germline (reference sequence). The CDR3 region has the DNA TGTGCCAGCAGCTTACTCTCCAGGGCCGCGGACACTGAAGCTTTCTTT. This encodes CASSLLSRAADTEAFF.

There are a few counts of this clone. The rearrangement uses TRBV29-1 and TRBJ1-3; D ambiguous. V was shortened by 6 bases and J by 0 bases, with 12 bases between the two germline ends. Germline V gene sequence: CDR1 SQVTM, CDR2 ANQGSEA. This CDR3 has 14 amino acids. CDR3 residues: CSVEDGRSGNTIYF. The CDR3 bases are TGCAGCGTGGAGGACGGACGCTCTGGAAACACCATATATTTT.

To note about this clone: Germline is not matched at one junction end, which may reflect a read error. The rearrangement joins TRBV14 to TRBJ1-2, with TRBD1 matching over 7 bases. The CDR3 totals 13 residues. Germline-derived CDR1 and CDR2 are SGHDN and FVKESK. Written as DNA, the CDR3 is TGTGCCAGCAGCCAAGAAATGTATCAGGGGGGAGTCTTC. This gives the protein CASSQEMYQGGVF.

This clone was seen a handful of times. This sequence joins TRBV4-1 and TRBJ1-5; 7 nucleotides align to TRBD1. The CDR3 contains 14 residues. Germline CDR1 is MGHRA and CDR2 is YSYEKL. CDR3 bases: TGCGCTAGTCAGGGGGTTGGGAGCAATCAGCCCCAGCATTTT. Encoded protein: CASQGVGSNQPQHF.

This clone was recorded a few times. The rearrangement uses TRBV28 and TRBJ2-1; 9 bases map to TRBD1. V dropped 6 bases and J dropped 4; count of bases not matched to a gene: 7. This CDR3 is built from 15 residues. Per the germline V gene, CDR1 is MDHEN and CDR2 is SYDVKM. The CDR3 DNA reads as TGTGCCAGCAGACCGGGACAGGGCGAATACAATGAGCAGTTCTTC. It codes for CASRPGQGEYNEQFF.

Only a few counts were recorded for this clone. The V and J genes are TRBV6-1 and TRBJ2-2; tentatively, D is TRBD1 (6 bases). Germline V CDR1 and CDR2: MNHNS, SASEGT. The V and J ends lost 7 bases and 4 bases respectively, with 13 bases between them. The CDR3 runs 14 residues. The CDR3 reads CASTHGQLTGELFF. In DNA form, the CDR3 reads TGTGCCAGCACCCACGGACAGCTCACCGGGGAGCTGTTTTTT.

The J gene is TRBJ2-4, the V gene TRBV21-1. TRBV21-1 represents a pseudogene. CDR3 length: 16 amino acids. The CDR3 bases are TGTGCCAGCAGGAACGCGAGGGGGGCTAGGAAAAACATTCAGTACTTC. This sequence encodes CASRNARGARKNIQYF.

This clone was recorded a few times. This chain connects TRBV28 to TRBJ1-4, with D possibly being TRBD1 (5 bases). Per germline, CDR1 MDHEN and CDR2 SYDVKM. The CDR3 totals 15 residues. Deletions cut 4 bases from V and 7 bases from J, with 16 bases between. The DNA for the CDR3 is TGTGCCAGCAGTTCGAGCGGGACCCAAGGTGAAAAACTGTTTTTT. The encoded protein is CASSSSGTQGEKLFF. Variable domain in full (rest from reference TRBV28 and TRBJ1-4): DVKVTQSSRYLVKRTGEKVFLECVQDMDHENMFWYRQDPGLGLRLIYFSYDVKMKEKGDIPEGYSVSREKKERFSLILESASTNQTSMYLCASSSSGTQGEKLFFGSGTQLSVL.

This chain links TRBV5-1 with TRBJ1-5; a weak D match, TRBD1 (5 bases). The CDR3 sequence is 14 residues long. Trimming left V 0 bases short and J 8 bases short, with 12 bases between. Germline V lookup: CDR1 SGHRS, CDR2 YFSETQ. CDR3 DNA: TGCGCCAGCAGCTTGGGAGGCGGGACGGAGCCCCAGCATTTT. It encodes CASSLGGGTEPQHF. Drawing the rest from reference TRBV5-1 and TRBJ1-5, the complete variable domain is KAGVTQTPRYLIKTRGQQVTLSCSPISGHRSVSWYQQTPGQGLQFLFEYFSETQRNKGNFPGRFSGRQFSNSRSEMNVSTLELGDSALYLCASSLGGGTEPQHFGDGTRLSIL.

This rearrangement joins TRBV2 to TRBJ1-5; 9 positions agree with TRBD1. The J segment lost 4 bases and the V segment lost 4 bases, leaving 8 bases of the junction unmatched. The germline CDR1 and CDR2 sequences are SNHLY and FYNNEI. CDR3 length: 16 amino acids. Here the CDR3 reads CASSAFGTGTNQPQHF. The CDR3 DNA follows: TGTGCCAGCAGTGCCTTCGGGACAGGGACAAATCAGCCCCAGCATTTT.

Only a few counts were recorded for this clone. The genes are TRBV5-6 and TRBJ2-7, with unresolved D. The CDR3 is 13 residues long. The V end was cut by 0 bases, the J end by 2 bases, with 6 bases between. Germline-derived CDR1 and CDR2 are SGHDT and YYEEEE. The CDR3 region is CASSLEFPYEQYF. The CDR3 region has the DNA TGTGCCAGCAGCTTGGAATTCCCCTACGAGCAGTACTTC.

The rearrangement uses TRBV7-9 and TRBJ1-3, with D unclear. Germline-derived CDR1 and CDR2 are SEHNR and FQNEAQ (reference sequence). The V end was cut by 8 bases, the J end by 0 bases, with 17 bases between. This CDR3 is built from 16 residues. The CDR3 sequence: CASLPEEGLSGNTIYF. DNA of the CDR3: TGTGCCAGCCTTCCGGAGGAGGGCCTCTCTGGAAACACCATATATTTT. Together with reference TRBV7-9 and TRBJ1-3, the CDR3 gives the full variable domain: DTGVSQNPRHKITKRGQNVTFRCDPISEHNRLYWYRQTLGQGPEFLTYFQNEAQLEKSRLLSDRFSAERPKGSFSTLEIQRTEQGDSAMYLCASLPEEGLSGNTIYFGEGSWLTVV.

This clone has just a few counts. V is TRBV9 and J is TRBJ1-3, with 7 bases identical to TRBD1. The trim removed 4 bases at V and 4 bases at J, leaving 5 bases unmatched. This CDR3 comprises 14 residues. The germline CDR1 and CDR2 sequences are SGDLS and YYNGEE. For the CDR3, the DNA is TGTGCCAGCAGCTCAGACAGGGAGGGAAACACCATATATTTT. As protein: CASSSDREGNTIYF.

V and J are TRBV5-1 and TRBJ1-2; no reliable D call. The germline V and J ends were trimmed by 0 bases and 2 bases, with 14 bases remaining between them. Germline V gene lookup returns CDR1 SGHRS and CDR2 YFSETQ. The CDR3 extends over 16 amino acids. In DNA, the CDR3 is TGCGCCAGCAGCTTGGACCCCCTGGGGTCGAACTATGGCTACACCTTC. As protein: CASSLDPLGSNYGYTF.

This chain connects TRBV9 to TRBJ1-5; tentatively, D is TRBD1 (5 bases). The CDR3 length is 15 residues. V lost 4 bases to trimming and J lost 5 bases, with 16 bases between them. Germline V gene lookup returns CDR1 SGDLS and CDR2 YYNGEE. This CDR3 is CASSPRGRDDQPQHF. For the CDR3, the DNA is TGTGCCAGCAGCCCCCGGGGGAGGGACGATCAGCCCCAGCATTTT.